These 21 T cell receptor beta chains came from one sample sequenced in a study of cytomegalovirus exposure and HLA in healthy donors. Both 60 Vbeta primers and 13 Jbeta primers went into the PCR. Some clones are missing from TCRdb's copy, which holds only in-frame ones; the method was immunoSEQ multiplex PCR. The sample holds approximately 80,000 clones, over 75% seen once. The sample comprised PBMCs. The receptor set was obtained from a male donor in good health and CMV-seropositive.

V is TRBV27 and J is TRBJ1-1; D not certain. Germline CDR1 and CDR2: MNHEY and SMNVEV (reference sequence). The V end was cut by 2 bases, the J end by 1 base, with 5 bases between. The CDR3 is 13 residues long. The CDR3 nucleotides read TGTGCCAGCAGTTTAGCCAGGAACACTGAAGCTTTCTTT. Its translation: CASSLARNTEAFF.

V is TRBV27 and J is TRBJ2-7; D is uncertain. CDR1 is MNHEY and CDR2 is SMNVEV in the germline V gene (reference sequence). There are 14 residues in the CDR3. V lost 5 bases to trimming and J lost 5 bases, with 16 bases between them. Here the CDR3 reads CASSPLEKVHEQYF. The CDR3 DNA reads as TGTGCCAGCAGTCCGCTGGAGAAGGTCCACGAGCAGTACTTC.

Only a few counts were recorded for this clone. CDR3 region: CASSVTSSGANVLTF. The CDR3 nucleotides read TGTGCCAGCAGCGTTACAAGCTCTGGGGCCAACGTCCTGACTTTC. V and J are TRBV9 and TRBJ2-6; D remains ambiguous. The germline V gene has CDR1 SGDLS and CDR2 YYNGEE. The germline V and J ends were trimmed by 2 bases and 0 bases, with 6 bases remaining between them. CDR3 length equals 15 residues.

The chain recombines TRBV27 with TRBJ2-7; 9 nucleotides align to TRBD1. This CDR3 has 14 residues. V was clipped by 6 bases and J by 4 bases; unmatched bases: 7. Germline-derived CDR1 and CDR2 are MNHEY and SMNVEV (reference sequence). The CDR3 sequence: CASSKWDRVYEQYF. In DNA form, the CDR3 reads TGTGCCAGCAGCAAATGGGACAGGGTGTACGAGCAGTACTTC.

The V gene is TRBV7-9, the J gene TRBJ2-1; the match to TRBD2 covers 8 bases. V shed 4 bases and J 4 bases; nucleotides not matched to a gene: 15. From germline, CDR1 is SEHNR and CDR2 FQNEAQ (reference sequence). There are 18 residues in the CDR3. The CDR3 DNA follows: TGTGCCAGCAGCTCAGAGGGGTGGGCTAGCGGGCTATACAATGAGCAGTTCTTC. This sequence encodes CASSSEGWASGLYNEQFF.

The chain employs TRBV15 and TRBJ2-7; 7 bases are shared with TRBD2. The CDR3 length is 14 residues. CDR1 is LNHNV, CDR2 YYDKDF, per germline (reference sequence). Trimming took 8 bases from V and 2 from J; bases not matched to a gene: 9. The CDR3 sequence is CATRLGGVAYEQYF. In DNA, the CDR3 is TGTGCCACCCGCCTGGGGGGGGTTGCCTACGAGCAGTACTTC.

The chain uses TRBV9 and TRBJ1-5; TRBD1 agrees at 7 bases. V shed 0 bases, J shed 8 bases, and the junction held 8 bases outside the gene matches. There are 15 residues in the CDR3. The germline gives CDR1 SGDLS, CDR2 YYNGEE. This CDR3 is CASSVGTGGGEPQHF. In DNA, the CDR3 is TGTGCCAGCAGCGTAGGGACAGGAGGTGGTGAGCCCCAGCATTTT.

About this clone: The germline gene is not matched at one end of the junction; a read error may be the cause. The chain has TRBV5-1 and TRBJ1-2, with D perhaps TRBD1 (6 bases). Germline V gene lookup returns CDR1 SGHRS and CDR2 YFSETQ. CDR3 length: 10 residues. As DNA, the CDR3 is TGCGCCAGCAGCTTGGGCGGGGGCTGCTTC. It encodes CASSLGGGCF.

The V and J genes are TRBV27 and TRBJ1-1; 7 bases align to TRBD1. Trimming took 4 bases from V and 2 from J; bases not matched to a gene: 10. Germline values: CDR1 MNHEY, CDR2 SMNVEV (reference sequence). The CDR3 totals 16 residues. CDR3 sequence reads: CASSYLRDSLNTEAFF. The CDR3 DNA reads TGTGCCAGCAGTTACCTCCGGGACAGTTTAAACACTGAAGCTTTCTTT.

This rearrangement joins TRBV6-1 to TRBJ1-1, with a tentative D call TRBD1 (6 bases). Per germline, CDR1 MNHNS and CDR2 SASEGT. V was trimmed by 7 bases and J by 7 bases, leaving 13 bases between them. The CDR3 runs 12 residues. CDR3 nucleotide sequence: TGTGCCAGCATCAGGACAGATTATGAAGCTTTCTTT. Its protein product is CASIRTDYEAFF.

V usage is TRBV18 and J usage is TRBJ1-2, with TRBD1 identical over 7 bases. The CDR3 is 15 residues long. V lost 4 bases to trimming and J lost 0 bases; unmatched junction nucleotides: 5. CDR1 and CDR2 from the germline V gene are KGHSH and LQKENI. As DNA, the CDR3 is TGTGCCAGCTCACAAAACAGGGGTGCTAACTATGGCTACACCTTC. Amino acid sequence: CASSQNRGANYGYTF.

The rearrangement uses TRBV7-2 and TRBJ1-3; 8 bases match TRBD1. CDR1 is SGHTA, CDR2 FQGNSA, per germline. The CDR3 has 15 residues. V was clipped by 5 bases and J by 2 bases; unmatched bases: 5. The CDR3 region is CASSPGTGAGNTIYF. Here the CDR3 DNA reads TGTGCCAGCAGCCCCGGGACAGGAGCTGGAAACACCATATATTTT.

A remark on this clone: Sequence at one end of the junction differs from germline and may be a read error. The V gene is TRBV6-1, the J gene TRBJ2-2; D may be TRBD2 (7 bases). This CDR3 region has 17 residues. The V gene's germline CDR1 is MNHNS and CDR2 SASEGT. The CDR3 DNA follows: TGTGCCAGCAGTGAGATGGGGGCGGGAGTAAACATCGGGGAGCTGTTTTTT. This sequence encodes CASSEMGAGVNIGELFF.

The rearrangement joins TRBV2 to TRBJ2-5, with 8 bases fitting TRBD1. The CDR3 has 13 amino acids. CDR1 and CDR2 (germline): SNHLY, FYNNEI. J gave up 5 bases and V 1 base, and 0 bases lay outside the gene matches. CDR3 DNA sequence: TGTGCCAGCAGTGAAGGACAGGGGGAGACCCAGTACTTC. Translated: CASSEGQGETQYF.

The rearrangement links TRBV27 to TRBJ2-5, with D hard to call. The V end lost 6 bases, the J end lost 0 bases, and 8 bases lay between the germline ends. Germline V gives CDR1 MNHEY, CDR2 SMNVEV (reference sequence). The CDR3 sequence is 13 residues long. This chain's CDR3 is CASSFDYQETQYF. The CDR3 DNA sequence: TGTGCCAGCAGCTTTGACTACCAAGAGACCCAGTACTTC.

This chain joins TRBV6-6 and TRBJ2-7; 9 nucleotides match TRBD1. J lost 3 bases, V lost 6 bases, and 6 bases had no gene match. Germline CDR1 reads MNHNY; CDR2 reads SVGAGI (reference sequence). The CDR3 is 14 amino acids. CDR3 nucleotides: TGTGCCAGCAGGGGGACAGGGTATGACTACGAGCAGTACTTC. Protein: CASRGTGYDYEQYF.

This clone appeared a single time. The V gene is TRBV20-1, the J gene TRBJ1-5; perhaps TRBD1 as D (5 bases). Germline CDR1 reads DFQATT; CDR2 reads SNEGSKA (reference sequence). The CDR3 loop spans 11 amino acids. V was trimmed by 0 bases and J by 15 bases, leaving 12 bases between them. CDR3 loop: CSARDRRGWHF. CDR3 coding DNA: TGCAGTGCTAGAGATAGGCGGGGCTGGCATTTT.

V gene TRBV6-6 combines with J gene TRBJ2-7, with D possibly TRBD2 on 5 matching bases. The germline gives CDR1 MNHNY, CDR2 SVGAGI (reference sequence). The length of the CDR3 is 10 residues. V was clipped by 8 bases and J by 3 bases, with 5 bases between them. CDR3 nucleotides: TGTGCCAGCGGGAGCTACGAGCAGTACTTC. It yields the protein CASGSYEQYF.

The rearrangement joins TRBV27 to TRBJ2-5; 9 nucleotides agree with TRBD1. Germline-derived CDR1 and CDR2 are MNHEY and SMNVEV (reference sequence). With V trimmed by 7 bases and J by 4 bases, 10 bases remained unmatched. The CDR3 is 15 residues long. CDR3 sequence: CASNKVTGGSETQYF. The DNA for the CDR3 is TGTGCCAGCAATAAAGTGACAGGGGGTTCAGAGACCCAGTACTTC.

This clone was seen once. V usage is TRBV25-1 and J usage is TRBJ2-7, with 9 bases lining up with TRBD1. With V trimmed by 5 bases and J by 4 bases, 6 bases remained unmatched. Germline V gene sequence: CDR1 MGHDK, CDR2 SYGVNS. The CDR3 covers 14 residues. The CDR3, as DNA: TGTGCCAGCAGTAACACGGGACAGGGTTACGAGCAGTACTTC. Translation gives CASSNTGQGYEQYF.

The chain recombines TRBV7-6 with TRBJ2-3, with 15 bases fitting TRBD2. Germline V gene sequence: CDR1 SGHVS, CDR2 FNYEAQ. V was pared by 5 bases and J by 4 bases, with 4 bases of the junction left unmatched. CDR3 length: 16 residues. The CDR3, as DNA: TGTGCCAGCAGCCTAGGGACTAGCGGGAGGTCAGATACGCAGTATTTT. Protein: CASSLGTSGRSDTQYF.